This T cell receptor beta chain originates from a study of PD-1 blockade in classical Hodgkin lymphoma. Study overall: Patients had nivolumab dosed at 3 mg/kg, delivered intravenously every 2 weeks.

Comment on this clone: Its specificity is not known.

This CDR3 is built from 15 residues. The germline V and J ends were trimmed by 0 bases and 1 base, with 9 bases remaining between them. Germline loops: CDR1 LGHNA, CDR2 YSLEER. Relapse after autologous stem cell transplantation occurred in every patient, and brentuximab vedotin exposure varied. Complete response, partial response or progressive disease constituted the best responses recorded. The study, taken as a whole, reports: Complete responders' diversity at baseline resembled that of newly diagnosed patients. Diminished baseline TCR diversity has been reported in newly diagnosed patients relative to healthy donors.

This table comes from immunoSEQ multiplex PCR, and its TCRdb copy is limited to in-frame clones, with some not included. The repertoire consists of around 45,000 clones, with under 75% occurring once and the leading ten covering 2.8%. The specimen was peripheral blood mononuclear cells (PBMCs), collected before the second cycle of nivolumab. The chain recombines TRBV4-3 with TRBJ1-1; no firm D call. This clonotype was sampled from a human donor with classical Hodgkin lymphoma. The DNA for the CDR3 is TGCGCCAGCAGCCAAGATATATCAGGGAACACTGAAGCTTTCTTT. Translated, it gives CASSQDISGNTEAFF.